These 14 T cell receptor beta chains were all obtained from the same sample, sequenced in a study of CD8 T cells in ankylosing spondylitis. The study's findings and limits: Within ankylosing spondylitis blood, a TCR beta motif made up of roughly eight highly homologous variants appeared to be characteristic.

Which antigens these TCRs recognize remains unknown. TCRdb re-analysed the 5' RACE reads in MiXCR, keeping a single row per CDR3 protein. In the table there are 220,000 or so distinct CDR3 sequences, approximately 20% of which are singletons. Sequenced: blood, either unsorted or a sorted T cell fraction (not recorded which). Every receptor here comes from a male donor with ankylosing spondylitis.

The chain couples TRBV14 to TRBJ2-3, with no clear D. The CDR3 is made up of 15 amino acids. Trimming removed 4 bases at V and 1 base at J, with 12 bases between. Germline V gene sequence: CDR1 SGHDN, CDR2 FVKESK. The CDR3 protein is CASSPFAAGTDTQYF. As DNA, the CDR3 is TGTGCCAGCAGCCCCTTTGCGGCGGGCACAGATACGCAGTATTTT.

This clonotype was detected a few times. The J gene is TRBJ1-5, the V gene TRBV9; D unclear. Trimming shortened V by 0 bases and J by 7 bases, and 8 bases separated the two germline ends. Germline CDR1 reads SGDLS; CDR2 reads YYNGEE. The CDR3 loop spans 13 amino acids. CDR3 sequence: CASSVGSGQPQHF. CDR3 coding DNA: TGTGCCAGCAGCGTAGGTTCGGGGCAGCCCCAGCATTTT.

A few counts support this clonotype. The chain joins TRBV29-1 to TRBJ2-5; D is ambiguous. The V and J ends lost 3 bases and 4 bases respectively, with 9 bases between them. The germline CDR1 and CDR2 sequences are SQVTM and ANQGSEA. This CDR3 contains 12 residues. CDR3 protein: CSVEESGETQYF. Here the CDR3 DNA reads TGCAGCGTTGAGGAGTCCGGAGAGACCCAGTACTTC.

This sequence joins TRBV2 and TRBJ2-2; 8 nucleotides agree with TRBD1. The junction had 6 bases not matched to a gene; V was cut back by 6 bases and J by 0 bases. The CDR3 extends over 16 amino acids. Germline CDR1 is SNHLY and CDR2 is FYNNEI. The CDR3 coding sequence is TGTGCCAGCAGCGCATACAGGGGGTCGAACACCGGGGAGCTGTTTTTT. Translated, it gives CASSAYRGSNTGELFF.

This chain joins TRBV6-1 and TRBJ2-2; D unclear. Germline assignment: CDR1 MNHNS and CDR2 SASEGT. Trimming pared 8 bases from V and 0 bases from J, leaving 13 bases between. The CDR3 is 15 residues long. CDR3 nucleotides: TGTGCCAGCGCCCTAGTGCAAGCGAACACCGGGGAGCTGTTTTTT. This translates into CASALVQANTGELFF.

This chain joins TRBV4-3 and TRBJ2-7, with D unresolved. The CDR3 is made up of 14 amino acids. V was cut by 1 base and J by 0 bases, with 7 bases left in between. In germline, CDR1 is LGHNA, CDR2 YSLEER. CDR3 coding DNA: TGCGCCAGCAGCCAAGTAATCGGCTCCTACGAGCAGTACTTC. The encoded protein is CASSQVIGSYEQYF.

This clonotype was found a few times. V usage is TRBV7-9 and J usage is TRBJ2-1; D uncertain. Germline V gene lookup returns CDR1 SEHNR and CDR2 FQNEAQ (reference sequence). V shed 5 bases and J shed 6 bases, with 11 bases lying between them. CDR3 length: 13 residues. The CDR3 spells CASSPVGGNEQFF. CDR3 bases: TGTGCCAGCAGCCCGGTTGGCGGCAATGAGCAGTTCTTC.

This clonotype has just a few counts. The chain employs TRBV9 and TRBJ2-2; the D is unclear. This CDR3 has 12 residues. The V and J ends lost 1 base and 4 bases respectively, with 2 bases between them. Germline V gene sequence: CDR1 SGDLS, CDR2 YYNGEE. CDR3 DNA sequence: TGTGCCAGCAGCGTATTCACCGGGGAGCTGTTTTTT. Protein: CASSVFTGELFF.

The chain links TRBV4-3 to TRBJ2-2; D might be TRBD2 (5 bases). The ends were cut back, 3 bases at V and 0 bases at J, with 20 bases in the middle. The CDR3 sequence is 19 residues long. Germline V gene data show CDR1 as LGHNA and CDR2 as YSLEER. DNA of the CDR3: TGCGCCAGCAGCCAGACCCCCATGTGGGGAGAGGCGAACACCGGGGAGCTGTTTTTT. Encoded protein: CASSQTPMWGEANTGELFF.

The CDR3 reads CASTQTENTEAFF. CDR3 sequence (DNA): TGTGCCAGCACACAGACAGAAAACACTGAAGCTTTCTTT. This chain links TRBV6-1 with TRBJ1-1, with D perhaps TRBD1 (5 bases). The CDR3 runs 13 residues. From germline, CDR1 is MNHNS and CDR2 SASEGT. V dropped 7 bases and J dropped 2 bases, with 11 bases sitting between them.

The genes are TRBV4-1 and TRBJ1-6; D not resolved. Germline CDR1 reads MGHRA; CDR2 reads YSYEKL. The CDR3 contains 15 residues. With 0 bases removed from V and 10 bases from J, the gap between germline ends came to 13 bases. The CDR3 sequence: CASSQDLEGRSPLHF. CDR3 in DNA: TGCGCCAGCAGCCAAGACCTTGAGGGAAGGTCACCCCTCCACTTT.

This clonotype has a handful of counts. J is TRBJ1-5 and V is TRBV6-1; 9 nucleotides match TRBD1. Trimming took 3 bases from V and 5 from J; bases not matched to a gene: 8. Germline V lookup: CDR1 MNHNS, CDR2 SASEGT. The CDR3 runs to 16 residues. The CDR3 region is CASSDEGTGRDQPQHF. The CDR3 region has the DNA TGTGCCAGCAGTGACGAGGGGACAGGGCGCGATCAGCCCCAGCATTTT.

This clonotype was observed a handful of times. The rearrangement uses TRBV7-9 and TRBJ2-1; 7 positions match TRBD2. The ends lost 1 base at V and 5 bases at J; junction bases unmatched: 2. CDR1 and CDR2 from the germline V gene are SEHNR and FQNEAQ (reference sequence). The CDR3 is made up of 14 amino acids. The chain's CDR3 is CASSLVGGHNEQFF. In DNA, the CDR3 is TGTGCCAGCAGCTTAGTGGGAGGGCACAATGAGCAGTTCTTC.

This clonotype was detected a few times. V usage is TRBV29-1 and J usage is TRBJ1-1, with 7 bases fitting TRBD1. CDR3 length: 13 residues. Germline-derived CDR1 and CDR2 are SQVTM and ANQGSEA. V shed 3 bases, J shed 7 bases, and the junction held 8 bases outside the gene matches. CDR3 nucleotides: TGCAGCGTTGAGGGATCGGACAGGCTTGAAGCTTTCTTT. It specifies CSVEGSDRLEAFF.